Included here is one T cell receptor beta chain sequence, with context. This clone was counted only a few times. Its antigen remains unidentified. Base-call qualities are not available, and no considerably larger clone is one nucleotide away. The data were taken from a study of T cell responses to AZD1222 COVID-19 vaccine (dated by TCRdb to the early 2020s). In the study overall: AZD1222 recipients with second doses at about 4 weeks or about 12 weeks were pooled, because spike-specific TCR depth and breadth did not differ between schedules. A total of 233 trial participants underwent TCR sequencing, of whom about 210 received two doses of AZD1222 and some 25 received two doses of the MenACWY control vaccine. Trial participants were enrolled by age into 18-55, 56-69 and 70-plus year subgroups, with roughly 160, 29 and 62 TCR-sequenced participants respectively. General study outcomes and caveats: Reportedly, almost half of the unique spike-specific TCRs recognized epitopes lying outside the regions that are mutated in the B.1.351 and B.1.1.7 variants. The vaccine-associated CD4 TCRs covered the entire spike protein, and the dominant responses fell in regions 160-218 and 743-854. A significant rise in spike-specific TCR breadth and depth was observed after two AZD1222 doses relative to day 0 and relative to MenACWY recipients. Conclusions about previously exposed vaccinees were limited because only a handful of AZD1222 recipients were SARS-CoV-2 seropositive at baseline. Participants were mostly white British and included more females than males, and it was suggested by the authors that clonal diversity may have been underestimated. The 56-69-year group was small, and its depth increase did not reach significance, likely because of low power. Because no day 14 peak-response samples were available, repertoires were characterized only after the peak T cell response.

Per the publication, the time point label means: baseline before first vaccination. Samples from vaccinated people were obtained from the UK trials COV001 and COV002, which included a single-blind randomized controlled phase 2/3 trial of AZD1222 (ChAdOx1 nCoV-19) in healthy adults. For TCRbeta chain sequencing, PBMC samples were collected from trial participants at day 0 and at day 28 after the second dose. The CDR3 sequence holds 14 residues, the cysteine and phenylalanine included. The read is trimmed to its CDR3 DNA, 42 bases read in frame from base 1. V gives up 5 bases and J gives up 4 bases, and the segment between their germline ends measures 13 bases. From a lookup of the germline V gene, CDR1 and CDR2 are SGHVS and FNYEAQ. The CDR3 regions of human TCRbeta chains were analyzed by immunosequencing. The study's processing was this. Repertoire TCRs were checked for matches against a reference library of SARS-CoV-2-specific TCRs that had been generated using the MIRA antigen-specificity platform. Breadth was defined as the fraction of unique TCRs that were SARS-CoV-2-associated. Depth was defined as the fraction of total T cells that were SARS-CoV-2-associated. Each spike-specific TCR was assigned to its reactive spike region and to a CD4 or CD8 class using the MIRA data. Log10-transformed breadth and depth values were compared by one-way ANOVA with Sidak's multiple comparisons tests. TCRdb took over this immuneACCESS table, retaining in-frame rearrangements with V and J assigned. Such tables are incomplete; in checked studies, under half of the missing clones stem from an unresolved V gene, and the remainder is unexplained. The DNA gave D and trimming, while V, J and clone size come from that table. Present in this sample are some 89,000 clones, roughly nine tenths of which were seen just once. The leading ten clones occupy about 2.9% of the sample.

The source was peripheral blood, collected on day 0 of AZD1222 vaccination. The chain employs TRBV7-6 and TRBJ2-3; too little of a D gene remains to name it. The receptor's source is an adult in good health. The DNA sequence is TGTGCCAGCAGCAGAGGACCCGAGGCAGATACGCAGTATTTT. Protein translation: CASSRGPEADTQYF. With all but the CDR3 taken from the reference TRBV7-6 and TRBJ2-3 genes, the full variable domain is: GAGVSQSPRYKVTKRGQDVALRCDPISGHVSLYWYRQALGQGPEFLTYFNYEAQQDKSGLPNDRFSAERPEGSISTLTIQRTEQRDSAMYRCASSRGPEADTQYFGPGTRLTVL.